The 26 T cell receptor beta chains below all came from one sample that was sequenced in a study of blood T cell repertoires in COVID-19. Profiling relied on immunoSEQ multiplex PCR, and the TCRdb table lists in-frame clones only, not all of them. Of about 250,000 clones listed, 85% to 90% are singletons. The source material was peripheral blood. The receptors here all came from a woman in her 40s who had recovered from COVID-19.

The V and J genes are TRBV6-1 and TRBJ1-5; no firm D call. Germline V gene data show CDR1 as MNHNS and CDR2 as SASEGT. Trimming pared 3 bases from V and 0 bases from J, leaving 12 bases between. This CDR3 is built from 16 residues. CDR3 region: CASSDGWPYSNQPQHF. The CDR3 coding sequence is TGTGCCAGCAGTGACGGGTGGCCATATAGCAATCAGCCCCAGCATTTT.

The chain combines TRBV6-5 with TRBJ1-1; tentative D call: TRBD1 (6 bases). V was shortened by 2 bases and J by 5 bases, with 15 bases between the two germline ends. Germline lookup yields CDR1 MNHEY and CDR2 SVGAGI. This CDR3 is 15 amino acids long. CDR3 DNA sequence: TGTGCCAGCAGTTACGCGGGGGGCGCGGGTACTGAAGCTTTCTTT. Translated: CASSYAGGAGTEAFF.

J is TRBJ2-3 and V is TRBV11-2, with 12 positions matching TRBD2. Germline assignment: CDR1 SGHAT and CDR2 FQNNGV. The junction had 6 bases not matched to a gene; V was cut back by 5 bases and J by 6 bases. There are 15 residues in the CDR3. The CDR3 DNA reads TGTGCCAGCAGCCTAGCGGGAGGGGTGATGGATACGCAGTATTTT. Amino acids: CASSLAGGVMDTQYF. The whole variable domain, remainder taken from reference TRBV11-2 and TRBJ2-3, is EAGVAQSPRYKIIEKRQSVAFWCNPISGHATLYWYQQILGQGPKLLIQFQNNGVVDDSQLPKDRFSAERLKGVDSTLKIQPAKLEDSAVYLCASSLAGGVMDTQYFGPGTRLTVL.

This chain uses TRBV6-5 with TRBJ1-2, with D tentatively TRBD1 (6 bases). CDR1 MNHEY and CDR2 SVGAGI come from the germline V gene. The CDR3 consists of 14 residues. The V gene lost 3 bases and the J gene lost 10 bases, with 18 bases spanning the gap. CDR3 residues: CASSYQPGGLDYTF. The DNA of the CDR3 is TGTGCCAGCAGTTATCAGCCGGGGGGCCTTGACTACACCTTC.

The V and J genes are TRBV11-2 and TRBJ2-5, with D perhaps matching TRBD1 (6 bases). V lost 5 bases and J 5 bases, leaving 9 bases between the germline ends. CDR1 and CDR2 (germline): SGHAT, FQNNGV. The CDR3 sequence is 12 residues long. The DNA of the CDR3 is TGTGCCAGCAGCCAGGGGCGGGAGACCCAGTACTTC. Amino acids: CASSQGRETQYF.

The rearrangement joins TRBV15 to TRBJ1-1; D is possibly TRBD1 (5 bases). Trimming shortened V by 2 bases and J by 8 bases, and 24 bases separated the two germline ends. In germline, CDR1 is LNHNV, CDR2 YYDKDF (reference sequence). The CDR3 spans 17 residues. The CDR3 region has the DNA TGTGCCACCAGCAGACCCCCGGCCCCATCCCTGGGGCTCGAAGCTTTCTTT. This gives the protein CATSRPPAPSLGLEAFF. The full variable domain, its missing parts supplied by reference TRBV15 and TRBJ1-1, is DAMVIQNPRYQVTQFGKPVTLSCSQTLNHNVMYWYQQKSSQAPKLLFHYYDKDFNNEADTPDNFQSRRPNTSFCFLDIRSPGLGDTAMYLCATSRPPAPSLGLEAFFGQGTRLTVV.

The V and J genes are TRBV5-1 and TRBJ1-2; 8 bases match TRBD1. Germline V lookup: CDR1 SGHRS, CDR2 YFSETQ. The junction had 10 bases not matched to a gene; V was cut back by 4 bases and J by 8 bases. The CDR3 is made up of 14 amino acids. CDR3 sequence (DNA): TGCGCCAGCAGCCAAGGACAGGGCCTAGGGGGCTACACCTTC. This gives the protein CASSQGQGLGGYTF.

The chain carries TRBV27 and TRBJ1-5; D is uncertain. V lost 6 bases and J 5 bases, leaving 11 bases between the germline ends. The CDR3 contains 13 residues. CDR1 and CDR2 from the germline V gene are MNHEY and SMNVEV (reference sequence). The CDR3 DNA is TGTGCCAGCAGCACCCGAGCCGATCAGCCCCAGCATTTT. Its protein is CASSTRADQPQHF.

V and J are TRBV7-6 and TRBJ2-4; 7 nucleotides agree with TRBD2. CDR1 is SGHVS and CDR2 is FNYEAQ in the germline V gene. The junction had 4 bases not matched to a gene; V was cut back by 0 bases and J by 5 bases. The length of the CDR3 is 15 residues. The CDR3 nucleotides are TGTGCCAGCAGCTTAGCGGGAGGGCGGGAAAACATTCAGTACTTC. It specifies CASSLAGGRENIQYF.

This clone is a singleton in its sample. The chain combines TRBV6-5 with TRBJ2-1; no clear D. Germline CDR1 reads MNHEY; CDR2 reads SVGAGI. The CDR3 runs to 16 residues. V was cut by 0 bases and J by 7 bases, with 16 bases left in between. As DNA, the CDR3 is TGTGCCAGCAGTTACTCGGTGCCCAGGATGCGTAATGAGCAGTTCTTC. Residues: CASSYSVPRMRNEQFF.

CDR3 DNA sequence: TGTGCCAGCACCGGGGGGGTTAGCTCTGGGGCCAACGTCCTGACTTTC. This encodes CASTGGVSSGANVLTF. V gene TRBV6-6 combines with J gene TRBJ2-6; 8 positions agree with TRBD2. The germline CDR1 and CDR2 sequences are MNHNY and SVGAGI (reference sequence). The CDR3 extends over 16 amino acids. With V trimmed by 7 bases and J by 0 bases, 5 bases remained unmatched.

The genes are TRBV11-2 and TRBJ2-5, with 8 positions matching TRBD1. The CDR3 extends over 14 amino acids. V shed 5 bases and J 1 base; nucleotides not matched to a gene: 3. Per the germline V gene, CDR1 is SGHAT and CDR2 is FQNNGV. The CDR3 coding sequence is TGTGCCAGCAGCCCGACAGGGGTCCAAGAGACCCAGTACTTC. It is translated as CASSPTGVQETQYF.

This clone was seen only a few times. The rearrangement links TRBV5-6 to TRBJ2-7; 7 bases fit TRBD2. V shed 6 bases and J 1 base; nucleotides not matched to a gene: 4. CDR1 is SGHDT, CDR2 YYEEEE, per germline. There are 13 residues in the CDR3. CDR3 bases: TGTGCCAGCAAGGGGCGGGGGTCCTACGAGCAGTACTTC. Protein: CASKGRGSYEQYF.

This clone was observed once. The chain carries TRBV7-2 and TRBJ2-1; 8 bases line up with TRBD1. The CDR3 extends over 14 amino acids. Germline CDR1 is SGHTA and CDR2 is FQGNSA. V dropped 5 bases and J dropped 10; count of bases not matched to a gene: 10. The CDR3 sequence: CASSPTTGAGEQFF. The CDR3 DNA sequence: TGTGCCAGCAGCCCGACGACAGGGGCGGGAGAGCAGTTCTTC.

V gene TRBV6-5 combines with J gene TRBJ1-2; D gene ambiguous. Germline CDR1 reads MNHEY; CDR2 reads SVGAGI. CDR3 length: 13 residues. The germline V and J ends were trimmed by 5 bases and 3 bases, with 10 bases remaining between them. DNA of the CDR3: TGTGCCAGCAGTCCCCCCCGGGACTATGGCTACACCTTC. It yields the protein CASSPPRDYGYTF.

V is TRBV5-6 and J is TRBJ2-1, with 7 bases matching TRBD1. CDR3 length: 13 amino acids. CDR1 and CDR2 (germline): SGHDT, YYEEEE. V trimming: 0 bases; J trimming: 8 bases; junction bases outside the gene matches: 2. CDR3 in DNA: TGTGCCAGCAGCTTGGGCAGGGGGTATGAGCAGTTCTTC. Amino acids: CASSLGRGYEQFF.

This clone came up once. The chain has TRBV15 and TRBJ2-7; a possible D gene is TRBD2 (6 bases). V was trimmed by 1 base and J by 6 bases, leaving 10 bases between them. This CDR3 is 13 amino acids long. Looked up from germline, CDR1 is LNHNV and CDR2 is YYDKDF (reference sequence). The CDR3 nucleotides read TGTGCCACCAGCAGAGGCGGTAGCGGCGAGCAGTACGTC. Amino acid sequence: CATSRGGSGEQYV.

This chain joins TRBV10-3 and TRBJ2-1, with 13 bases identical to TRBD2. The germline CDR1 and CDR2 sequences are ENHRY and SYGVKD. V lost 5 bases, J lost 4 bases, and 11 bases stayed unmatched. The CDR3 contains 18 residues. CDR3 nucleotide sequence: TGTGCCATCAGTCCAATTCTCGGACTAGCGGGGGTGTACAATGAGCAGTTCTTC. This sequence encodes CAISPILGLAGVYNEQFF.

The V and J genes are TRBV7-9 and TRBJ2-1, with a weak D call TRBD1 (8 bases). This CDR3 is 16 amino acids long. Germline CDR1 and CDR2: SEHNR and FQNEAQ (reference sequence). Trimming took off 2 bases at V and 5 bases at J, with 16 bases between the two ends. CDR3 residues: CASSLTQQGGHNEQFF. For the CDR3, the DNA is TGTGCCAGCAGCTTAACACAACAGGGGGGGCACAATGAGCAGTTCTTC.

The chain combines TRBV30 with TRBJ2-2; 8 bases match TRBD2. V dropped 3 bases and J dropped 6; count of bases not matched to a gene: 9. The CDR3 runs to 15 residues. CDR1 and CDR2 from the germline V gene are GTSNPN and SVGIG (reference sequence). The CDR3 here is CAWRGAGGVAGELFF. Written as DNA, the CDR3 is TGTGCCTGGAGGGGGGCGGGGGGCGTCGCCGGGGAGCTGTTTTTT.

The chain joins TRBV27 to TRBJ1-1; 10 positions match TRBD1. The CDR3 contains 13 residues. Germline assignment: CDR1 MNHEY and CDR2 SMNVEV (reference sequence). V was pared by 5 bases and J by 6 bases, with 3 bases of the junction left unmatched. This chain's CDR3 is CASSPGQGAEAFF. The CDR3 DNA is TGTGCCAGCAGTCCTGGACAGGGGGCTGAAGCTTTCTTT.

This sequence joins TRBV28 and TRBJ1-1; TRBD1 matches at 8 bases. Trimming at V came to 6 bases and at J to 4 bases, leaving 7 bases not matched to a gene. CDR1 MDHEN and CDR2 SYDVKM come from the germline V gene. The CDR3 loop spans 14 amino acids. For the CDR3, the DNA is TGTGCCAGCAGGCTACAGGGGGGCTTCACTGAAGCTTTCTTT. As protein: CASRLQGGFTEAFF.

The rearrangement uses TRBV7-8 and TRBJ1-1; TRBD1 matches 7 bases. The V gene end was trimmed by 5 bases and the J gene end by 5 bases; junction bases not matched to a gene: 5. In germline, CDR1 is SGHVS, CDR2 FQNEAQ. This CDR3 spans 13 amino acids. This CDR3 reads CASSRRTGTEAFF. CDR3 DNA: TGTGCCAGCAGCCGACGGACAGGAACTGAAGCTTTCTTT.

The chain uses TRBV3-1 (or the pseudogene TRBV3-2) and TRBJ2-1; D is perhaps TRBD2 (5 bases). This CDR3 has 14 residues. The germline V gene has CDR1 LGHDT and CDR2 YNNKEL (reference sequence). Trimming shortened V by 4 bases and J by 0 bases, and 7 bases separated the two germline ends. The CDR3 reads CASSLRDSYNEQFF. The CDR3 DNA sequence: TGTGCCAGCAGCCTTCGGGACTCCTACAATGAGCAGTTCTTC.

V usage is TRBV18 and J usage is TRBJ1-3; 8 nucleotides align to TRBD1. The CDR3 is made up of 16 amino acids. J gave up 1 base and V 3 bases, and 5 bases lay outside the gene matches. Germline V gene lookup returns CDR1 KGHSH and CDR2 LQKENI. CDR3 DNA: TGTGCCAGCTCACCCTCGGGACAGGTATCTGGAAACACCATATATTTT. Its protein product is CASSPSGQVSGNTIYF.

The chain employs TRBV27 and TRBJ2-3; 12 nucleotides match TRBD2. The germline CDR1 and CDR2 sequences are MNHEY and SMNVEV (reference sequence). V was clipped by 6 bases and J by 2 bases; unmatched bases: 9. The CDR3 is made up of 17 amino acids. CDR3 amino acids: CASSVGLAGGPTDTQYF. The CDR3 region has the DNA TGTGCCAGCAGCGTCGGGCTAGCGGGAGGGCCCACAGATACGCAGTATTTT.